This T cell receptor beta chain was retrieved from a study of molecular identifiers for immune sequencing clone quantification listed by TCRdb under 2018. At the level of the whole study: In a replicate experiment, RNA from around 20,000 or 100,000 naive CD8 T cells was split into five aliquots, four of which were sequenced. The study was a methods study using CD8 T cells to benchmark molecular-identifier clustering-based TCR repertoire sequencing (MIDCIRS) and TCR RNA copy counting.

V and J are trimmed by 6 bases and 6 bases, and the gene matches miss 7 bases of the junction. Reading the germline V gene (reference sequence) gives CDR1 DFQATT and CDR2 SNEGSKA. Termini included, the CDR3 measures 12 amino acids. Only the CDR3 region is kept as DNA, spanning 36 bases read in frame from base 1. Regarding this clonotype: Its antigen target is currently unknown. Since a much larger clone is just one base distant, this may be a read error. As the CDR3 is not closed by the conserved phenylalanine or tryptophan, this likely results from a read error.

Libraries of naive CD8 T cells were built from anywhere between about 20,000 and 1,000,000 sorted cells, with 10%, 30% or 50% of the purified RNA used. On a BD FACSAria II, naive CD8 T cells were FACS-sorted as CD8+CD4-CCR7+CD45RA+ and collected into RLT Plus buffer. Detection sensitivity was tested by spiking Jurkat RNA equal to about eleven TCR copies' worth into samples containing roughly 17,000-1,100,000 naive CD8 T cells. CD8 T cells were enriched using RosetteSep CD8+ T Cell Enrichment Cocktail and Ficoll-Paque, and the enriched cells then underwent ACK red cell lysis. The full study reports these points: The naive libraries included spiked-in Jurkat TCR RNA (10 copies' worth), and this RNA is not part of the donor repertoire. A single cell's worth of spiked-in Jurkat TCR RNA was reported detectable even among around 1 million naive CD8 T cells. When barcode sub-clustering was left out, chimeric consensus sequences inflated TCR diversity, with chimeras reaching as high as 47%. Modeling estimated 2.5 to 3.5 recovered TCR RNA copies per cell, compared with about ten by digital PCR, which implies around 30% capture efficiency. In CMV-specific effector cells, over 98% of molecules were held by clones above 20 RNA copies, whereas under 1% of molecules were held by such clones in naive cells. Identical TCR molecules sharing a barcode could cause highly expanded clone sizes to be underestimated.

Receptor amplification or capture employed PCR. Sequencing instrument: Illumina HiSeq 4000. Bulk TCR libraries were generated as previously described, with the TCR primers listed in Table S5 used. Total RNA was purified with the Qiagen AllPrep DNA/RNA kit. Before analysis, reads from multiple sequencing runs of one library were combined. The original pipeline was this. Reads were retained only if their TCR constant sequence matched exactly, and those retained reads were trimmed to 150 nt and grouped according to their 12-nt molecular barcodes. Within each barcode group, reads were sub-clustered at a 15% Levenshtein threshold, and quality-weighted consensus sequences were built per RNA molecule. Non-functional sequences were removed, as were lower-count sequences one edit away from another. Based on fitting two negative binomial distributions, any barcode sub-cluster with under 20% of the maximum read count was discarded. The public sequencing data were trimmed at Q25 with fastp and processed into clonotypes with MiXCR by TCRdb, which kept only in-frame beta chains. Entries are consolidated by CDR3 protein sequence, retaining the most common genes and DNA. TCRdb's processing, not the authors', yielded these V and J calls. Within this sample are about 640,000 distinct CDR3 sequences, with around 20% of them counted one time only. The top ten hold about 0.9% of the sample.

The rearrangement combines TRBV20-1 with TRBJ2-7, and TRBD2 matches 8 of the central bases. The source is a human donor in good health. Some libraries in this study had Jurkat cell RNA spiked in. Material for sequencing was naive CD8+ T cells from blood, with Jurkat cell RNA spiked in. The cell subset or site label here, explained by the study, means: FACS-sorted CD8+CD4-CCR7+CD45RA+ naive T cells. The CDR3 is CSADGGLVEQYL. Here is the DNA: TGCAGTGCGGATGGGGGACTAGTCGAGCAGTACCTC.